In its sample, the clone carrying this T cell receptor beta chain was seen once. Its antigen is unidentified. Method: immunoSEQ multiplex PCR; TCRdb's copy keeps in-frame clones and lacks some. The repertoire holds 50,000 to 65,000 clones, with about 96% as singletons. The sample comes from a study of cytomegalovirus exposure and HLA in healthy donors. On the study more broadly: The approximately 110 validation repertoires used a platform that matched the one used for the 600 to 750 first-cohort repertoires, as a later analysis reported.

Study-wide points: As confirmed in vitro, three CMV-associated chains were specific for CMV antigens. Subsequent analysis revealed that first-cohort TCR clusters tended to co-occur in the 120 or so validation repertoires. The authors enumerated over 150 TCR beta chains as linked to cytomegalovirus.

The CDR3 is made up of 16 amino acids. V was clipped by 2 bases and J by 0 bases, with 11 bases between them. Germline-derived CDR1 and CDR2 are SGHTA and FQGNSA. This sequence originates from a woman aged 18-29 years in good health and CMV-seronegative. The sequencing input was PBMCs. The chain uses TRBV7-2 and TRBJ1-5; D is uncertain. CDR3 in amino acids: CASSLRPGNSNQPQHF. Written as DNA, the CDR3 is TGTGCCAGCAGCTTACGGCCCGGGAATAGCAATCAGCCCCAGCATTTT.